Described below is a single T cell receptor (beta chain) sequence and its context. This sample was included in a study of blood T cell repertoires in COVID-19. Study summary: The origin of the acute and convalescent COVID-19 samples was the United States, Italy and Spain. PBMCs, B-cell-depleted T cells, or T cells were the source of the cDNA or gDNA that made up the material.

Trimming pared 0 bases from V and 10 bases from J, leaving 15 bases between. This CDR3 region has 14 residues. Germline lookup yields CDR1 LNHNV and CDR2 YYDKDF (reference sequence). Original processing notes: Reference gene primers were amplified, and this amplification served to estimate nucleated cell counts. Using immunoSEQ multiplex PCR, the repertoire was profiled, and TCRdb retains in-frame clones only, with some absent. V and J calls and clone size follow that table, whereas D and trimming were derived from the DNA. The sample contains about 260,000 clones, about 89% of which appear only once.

Specimen: peripheral blood. The source of this sequence is a man aged 35 to 55 who had recovered from COVID-19. The chain couples TRBV15 to TRBJ1-1; D is perhaps TRBD1 (6 bases). The CDR3 DNA reads TGTGCCACCAGCAGAGATTGGGCAGGGGTGGTAGCTTTCTTT. It codes for CATSRDWAGVVAFF.